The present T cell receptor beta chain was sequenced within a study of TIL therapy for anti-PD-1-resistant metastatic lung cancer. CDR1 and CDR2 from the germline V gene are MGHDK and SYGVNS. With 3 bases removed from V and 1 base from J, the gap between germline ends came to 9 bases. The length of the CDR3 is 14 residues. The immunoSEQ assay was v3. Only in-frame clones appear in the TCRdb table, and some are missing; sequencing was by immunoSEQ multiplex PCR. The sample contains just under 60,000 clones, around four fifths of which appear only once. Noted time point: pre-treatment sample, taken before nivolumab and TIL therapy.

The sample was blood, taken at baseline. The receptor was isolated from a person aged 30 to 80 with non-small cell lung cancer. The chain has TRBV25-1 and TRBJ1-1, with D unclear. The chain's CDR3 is CASSDPTTNTEAFF. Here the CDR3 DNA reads TGTGCCAGCAGTGATCCTACAACGAACACTGAAGCTTTCTTT.